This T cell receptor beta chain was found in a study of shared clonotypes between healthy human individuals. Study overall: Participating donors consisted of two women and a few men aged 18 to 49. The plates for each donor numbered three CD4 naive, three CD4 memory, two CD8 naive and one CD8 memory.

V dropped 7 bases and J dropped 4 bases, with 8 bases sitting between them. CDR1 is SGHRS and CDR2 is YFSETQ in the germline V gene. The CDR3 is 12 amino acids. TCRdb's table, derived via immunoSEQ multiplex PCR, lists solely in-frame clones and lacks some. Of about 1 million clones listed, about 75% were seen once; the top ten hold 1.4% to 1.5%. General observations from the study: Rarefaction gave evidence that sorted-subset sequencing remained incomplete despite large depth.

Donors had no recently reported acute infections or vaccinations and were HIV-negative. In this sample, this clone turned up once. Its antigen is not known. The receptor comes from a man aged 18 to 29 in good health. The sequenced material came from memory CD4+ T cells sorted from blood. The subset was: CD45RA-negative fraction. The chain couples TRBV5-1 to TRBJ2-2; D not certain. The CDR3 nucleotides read TGCGCCAGCCTGTCGGTCACCGGGGAGCTGTTTTTT. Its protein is CASLSVTGELFF.